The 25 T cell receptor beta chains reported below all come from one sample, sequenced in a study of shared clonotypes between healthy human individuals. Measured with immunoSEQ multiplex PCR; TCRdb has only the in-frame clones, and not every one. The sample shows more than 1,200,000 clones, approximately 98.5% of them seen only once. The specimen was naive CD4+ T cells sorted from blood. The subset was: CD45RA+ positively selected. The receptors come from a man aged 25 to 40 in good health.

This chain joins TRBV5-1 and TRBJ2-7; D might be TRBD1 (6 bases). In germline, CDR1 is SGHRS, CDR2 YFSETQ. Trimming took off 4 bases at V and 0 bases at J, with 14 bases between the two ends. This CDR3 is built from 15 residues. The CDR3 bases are TGCGCCAGCAGCACTTCGACAGGAAACTCCTACGAGCAGTACTTC. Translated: CASSTSTGNSYEQYF.

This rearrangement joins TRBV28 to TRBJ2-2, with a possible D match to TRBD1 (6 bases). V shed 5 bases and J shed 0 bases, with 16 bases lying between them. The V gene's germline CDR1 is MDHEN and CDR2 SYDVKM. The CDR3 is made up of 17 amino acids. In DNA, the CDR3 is TGTGCCAGCAGTCCCCCTTTGGGGGCGGCGAACACCGGGGAGCTGTTTTTT. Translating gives CASSPPLGAANTGELFF.

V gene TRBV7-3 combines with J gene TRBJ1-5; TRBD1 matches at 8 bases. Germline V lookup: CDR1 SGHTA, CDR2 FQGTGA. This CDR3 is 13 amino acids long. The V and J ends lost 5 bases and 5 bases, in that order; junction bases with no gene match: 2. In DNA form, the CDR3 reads TGTGCCAGCAGCCCACAGGGGGATCAGCCCCAGCATTTT. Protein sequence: CASSPQGDQPQHF. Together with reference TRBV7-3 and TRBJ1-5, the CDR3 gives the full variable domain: GAGVSQTPSNKVTEKGKYVELRCDPISGHTALYWYRQSLGQGPEFLIYFQGTGAADDSGLPNDRFFAVRPEGSVSTLKIQRTERGDSAVYLCASSPQGDQPQHFGDGTRLSIL.

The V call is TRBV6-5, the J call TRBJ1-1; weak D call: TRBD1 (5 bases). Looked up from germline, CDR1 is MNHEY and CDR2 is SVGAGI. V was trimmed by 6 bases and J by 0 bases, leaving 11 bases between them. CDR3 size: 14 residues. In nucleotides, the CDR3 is TGTGCCAGCAGAAGAAGGGGTTTGAACACTGAAGCTTTCTTT. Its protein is CASRRRGLNTEAFF.

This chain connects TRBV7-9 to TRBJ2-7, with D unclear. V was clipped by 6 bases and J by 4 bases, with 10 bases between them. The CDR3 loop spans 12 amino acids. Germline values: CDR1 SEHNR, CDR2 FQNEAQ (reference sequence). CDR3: CASRWKSYEQYF. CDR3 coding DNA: TGTGCCAGCAGGTGGAAATCTTACGAGCAGTACTTC.

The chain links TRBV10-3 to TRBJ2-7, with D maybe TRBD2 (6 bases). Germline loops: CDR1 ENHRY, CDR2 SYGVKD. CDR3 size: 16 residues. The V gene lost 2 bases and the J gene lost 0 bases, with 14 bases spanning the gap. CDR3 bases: TGTGCCATCAGTGAGGTTGCGGGACTGAGCTCCTACGAGCAGTACTTC. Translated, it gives CAISEVAGLSSYEQYF.

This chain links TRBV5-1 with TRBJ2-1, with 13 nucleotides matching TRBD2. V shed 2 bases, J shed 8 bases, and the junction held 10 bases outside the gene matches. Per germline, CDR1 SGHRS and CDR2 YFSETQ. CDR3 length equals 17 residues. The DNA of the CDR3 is TGCGCCAGCAGCTTAGGGACTAGCGGGAATCCGATCGATGAGCAGTTCTTC. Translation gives CASSLGTSGNPIDEQFF.

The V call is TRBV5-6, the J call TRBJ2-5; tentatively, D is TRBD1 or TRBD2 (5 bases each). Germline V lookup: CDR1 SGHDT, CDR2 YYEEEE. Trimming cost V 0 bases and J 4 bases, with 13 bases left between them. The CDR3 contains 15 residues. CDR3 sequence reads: CASSLARGPPETQYF. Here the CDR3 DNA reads TGTGCCAGCAGCTTGGCCCGGGGACCTCCAGAGACCCAGTACTTC.

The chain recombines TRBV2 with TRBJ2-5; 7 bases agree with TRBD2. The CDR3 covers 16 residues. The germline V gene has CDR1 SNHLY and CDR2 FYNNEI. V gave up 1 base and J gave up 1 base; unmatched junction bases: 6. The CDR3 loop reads CASSEDSLAAQETQYF. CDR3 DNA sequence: TGTGCCAGCAGTGAAGATAGTCTAGCGGCCCAAGAGACCCAGTACTTC.

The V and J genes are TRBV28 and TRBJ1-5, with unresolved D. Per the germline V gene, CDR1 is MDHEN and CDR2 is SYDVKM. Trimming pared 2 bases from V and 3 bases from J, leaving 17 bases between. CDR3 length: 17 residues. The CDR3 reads CASSLNRVHGANQPQHF. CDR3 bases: TGTGCCAGCAGTTTAAACCGGGTACATGGAGCCAATCAGCCCCAGCATTTT.

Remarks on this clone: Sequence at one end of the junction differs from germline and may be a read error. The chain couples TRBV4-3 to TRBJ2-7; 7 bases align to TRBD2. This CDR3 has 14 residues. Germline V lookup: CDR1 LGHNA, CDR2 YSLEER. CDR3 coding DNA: TGCGCCAGCAGCTGGGGACTTCGGGACTACGGGCAGTACTTC. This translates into CASSWGLRDYGQYF.

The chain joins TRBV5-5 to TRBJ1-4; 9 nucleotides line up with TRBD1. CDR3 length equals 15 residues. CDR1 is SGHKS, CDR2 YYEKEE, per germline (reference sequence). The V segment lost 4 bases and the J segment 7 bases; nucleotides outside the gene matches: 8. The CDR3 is CASSAKTGGSEKLFF. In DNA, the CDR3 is TGTGCCAGCAGCGCCAAGACAGGGGGTAGTGAAAAACTGTTTTTT.

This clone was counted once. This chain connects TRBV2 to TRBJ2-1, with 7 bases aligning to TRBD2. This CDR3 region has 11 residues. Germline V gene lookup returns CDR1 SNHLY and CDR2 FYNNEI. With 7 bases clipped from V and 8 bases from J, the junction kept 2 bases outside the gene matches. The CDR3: CASKTSYEQFF. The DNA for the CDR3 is TGTGCCAGCAAGACTAGCTATGAGCAGTTCTTC.

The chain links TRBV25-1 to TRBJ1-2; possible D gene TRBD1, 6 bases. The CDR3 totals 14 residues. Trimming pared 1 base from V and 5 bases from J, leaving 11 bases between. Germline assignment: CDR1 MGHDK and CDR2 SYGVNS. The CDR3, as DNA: TGTGCCAGCAGTGAATCGGACAGAGAATATGGCTACACCTTC. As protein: CASSESDREYGYTF.

In DNA, the CDR3 is TGTGCCAGCAGCTTATCCAACGGCGGGGGAAGCACAGATACGCAGTATTTT. Its translation is CASSLSNGGGSTDTQYF. The V and J genes are TRBV7-9 and TRBJ2-3, with 7 bases matching TRBD2. Germline V lookup: CDR1 SEHNR, CDR2 FQNEAQ (reference sequence). Unmatched junction bases numbered 8, after V lost 2 bases and J lost 0 bases. This CDR3 has 17 residues.

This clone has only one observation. CDR3 coding DNA: TGTGCCAGCAGAGTTGACAGGGTGTATGGCTACACCTTC. Translating it yields CASRVDRVYGYTF. This rearrangement joins TRBV7-9 to TRBJ1-2; 7 bases match TRBD1. The CDR3 is made up of 13 amino acids. Germline assignment: CDR1 SEHNR and CDR2 FQNEAQ (reference sequence). V lost 6 bases, J lost 5 bases, and 6 bases stayed unmatched.

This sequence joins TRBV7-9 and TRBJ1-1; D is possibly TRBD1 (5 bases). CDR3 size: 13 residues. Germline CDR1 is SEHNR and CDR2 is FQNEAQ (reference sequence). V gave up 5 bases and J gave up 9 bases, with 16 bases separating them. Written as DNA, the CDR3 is TGTGCCAGCAGCGGATCCGGGGGGGAACAAGCTTTCTTT. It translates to CASSGSGGEQAFF.

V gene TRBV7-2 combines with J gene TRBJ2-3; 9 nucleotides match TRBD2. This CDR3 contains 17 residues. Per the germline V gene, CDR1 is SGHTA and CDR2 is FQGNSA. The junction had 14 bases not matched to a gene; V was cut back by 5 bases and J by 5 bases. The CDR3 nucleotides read TGTGCCAGCAGCCCCGGTAGGACTAGCGTAGGAGGAGATACGCAGTATTTT. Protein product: CASSPGRTSVGGDTQYF.

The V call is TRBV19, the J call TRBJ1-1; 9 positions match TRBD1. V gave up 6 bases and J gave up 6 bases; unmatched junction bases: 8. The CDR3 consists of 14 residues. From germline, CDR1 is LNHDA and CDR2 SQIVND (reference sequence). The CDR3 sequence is CASRGQGVGAEAFF. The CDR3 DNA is TGTGCCAGTAGGGGACAGGGAGTGGGCGCTGAAGCTTTCTTT.

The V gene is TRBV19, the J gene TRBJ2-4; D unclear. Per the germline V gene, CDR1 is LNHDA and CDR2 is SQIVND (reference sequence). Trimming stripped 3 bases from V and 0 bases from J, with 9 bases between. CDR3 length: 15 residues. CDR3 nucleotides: TGTGCCAGTAGTATTGGTCCAGGAGCCAAAAACATTCAGTACTTC. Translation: CASSIGPGAKNIQYF.

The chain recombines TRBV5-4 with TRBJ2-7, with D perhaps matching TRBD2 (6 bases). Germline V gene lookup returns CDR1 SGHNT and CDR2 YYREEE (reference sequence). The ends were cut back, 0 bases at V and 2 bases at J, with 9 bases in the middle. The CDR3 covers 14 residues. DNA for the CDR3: TGTGCCAGCAGCTTGGGAACTAGCCCCTACGAGCAGTACTTC. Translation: CASSLGTSPYEQYF.

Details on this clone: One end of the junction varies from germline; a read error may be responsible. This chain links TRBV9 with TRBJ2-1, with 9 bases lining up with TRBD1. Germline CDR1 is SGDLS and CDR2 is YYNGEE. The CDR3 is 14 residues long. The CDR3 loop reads CASNRGQGYNEQFF. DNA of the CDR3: TGTGCCAGCAACCGAGGACAGGGGTATAATGAACAGTTCTTC.

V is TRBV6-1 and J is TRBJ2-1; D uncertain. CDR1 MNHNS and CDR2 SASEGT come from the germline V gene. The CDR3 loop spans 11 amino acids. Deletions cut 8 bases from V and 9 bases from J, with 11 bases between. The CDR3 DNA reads TGTGCCAGCCGTCAGTGGCGTGAGCAGTTCTTC. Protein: CASRQWREQFF.

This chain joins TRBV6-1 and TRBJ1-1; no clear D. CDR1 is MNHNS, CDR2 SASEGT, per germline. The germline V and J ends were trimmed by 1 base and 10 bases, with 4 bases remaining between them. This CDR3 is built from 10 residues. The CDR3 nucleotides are TGTGCCAGCAGTGAAGGTAGAGCTTTCTTT. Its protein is CASSEGRAFF.

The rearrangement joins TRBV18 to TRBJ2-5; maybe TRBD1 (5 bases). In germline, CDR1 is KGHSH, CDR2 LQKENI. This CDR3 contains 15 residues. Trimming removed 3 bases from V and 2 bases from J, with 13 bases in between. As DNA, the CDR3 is TGTGCCAGCTCACCGTTAAGGGGTTGGCAAGAGACCCAGTACTTC. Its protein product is CASSPLRGWQETQYF.